This T cell receptor (beta chain) was observed in a study of T cells in narcolepsy. Clones were read by immunoSEQ multiplex PCR, and TCRdb kept only the in-frame ones, dropping some. The repertoire holds approximately 28,000 clones, with 78% as singletons. Sequencing was performed on CD45RA- memory CD4+ T cells from PBMCs. The sequence came from a human donor with narcolepsy.

The CDR3 is CASTPEEGANVLTF. The DNA for the CDR3 is TGTGCCAGCACCCCGGAGGAAGGGGCCAACGTCCTGACTTTC. This chain links TRBV2 with TRBJ2-6; the D gene is possibly TRBD2 (5 bases). CDR1 and CDR2 (germline): SNHLY, FYNNEI. V lost 7 bases and J lost 4, with 11 bases in between. CDR3 size: 14 residues.